A single sample is the source of the 13 T cell receptor beta chains below, sequenced in a study of PD-1 blockade in classical Hodgkin lymphoma. Every patient had relapsed following autologous stem cell transplantation, and cohorts differed in brentuximab vedotin exposure. The protocol was immunoSEQ multiplex PCR, while the TCRdb copy is restricted to in-frame clones and leaves out a portion. Of nearly 100,000 clones detected, 80% to 85% appear once; the ten largest clones hold 9% to 15%. Here the sequenced sample was peripheral blood mononuclear cells (PBMCs), taken at baseline. The receptors originated from a human donor with classical Hodgkin lymphoma.

V and J are TRBV5-5 and TRBJ2-2; TRBD2 might be the D (6 bases). This CDR3 has 16 residues. CDR1 and CDR2 (germline): SGHKS, YYEKEE (reference sequence). The V end was cut by 0 bases, the J end by 4 bases, with 13 bases between. CDR3 amino acids: CASSLERVGITGELFF. The CDR3 region has the DNA TGTGCCAGCAGCTTGGAGCGGGTGGGGATCACCGGGGAGCTGTTTTTT.

The chain is built from TRBV11-1 and TRBJ2-3, with D possibly being TRBD2 (6 bases). Germline CDR1 reads SGHAT; CDR2 reads FQDESV (reference sequence). This CDR3 region has 18 residues. The V end was cut by 5 bases, the J end by 8 bases, with 29 bases between. The CDR3 region is CASSGLPTTGFLKVTQYF. The CDR3 DNA reads TGTGCCAGCAGCGGACTACCGACTACAGGTTTCCTAAAGGTTACGCAGTATTTT.

The chain employs TRBV25-1 and TRBJ1-3, with D uncertain. The CDR3 is 12 amino acids. Germline V gene lookup returns CDR1 MGHDK and CDR2 SYGVNS. V dropped 1 base and J dropped 3 bases, with 1 base sitting between them. CDR3 nucleotides: TGTGCCAGCAGTGAATTTGGAAACACCATATATTTT. Amino acids: CASSEFGNTIYF.

This clone was counted a single time. V is TRBV29-1 and J is TRBJ2-7; weak D call: TRBD1 (5 bases). Germline lookup yields CDR1 SQVTM and CDR2 ANQGSEA. V dropped 0 bases and J dropped 6 bases, with 12 bases sitting between them. This CDR3 comprises 13 residues. This CDR3 reads CSVEDPAGLEQYF. CDR3 DNA sequence: TGCAGCGTTGAAGATCCGGCAGGGCTCGAGCAGTACTTC.

The rearrangement links TRBV2 to TRBJ2-5; D remains unclear. Trimming stripped 6 bases from V and 3 bases from J, with 8 bases between. The germline V gene has CDR1 SNHLY and CDR2 FYNNEI. The CDR3 loop spans 12 amino acids. In DNA form, the CDR3 reads TGTGCCAGCAGGTTTCAGGAAGAGACCCAGTACTTC. Encoded protein: CASRFQEETQYF.

The chain couples TRBV20-1 to TRBJ2-7; D gene unclear. Trimming removed 4 bases at V and 2 bases at J, with 6 bases between. The CDR3 spans 11 residues. Germline V lookup: CDR1 DFQATT, CDR2 SNEGSKA (reference sequence). The DNA of the CDR3 is TGCAGTGCTATGGGGACCTACGAGCAGTACTTC. It translates to CSAMGTYEQYF.

The rearrangement joins TRBV7-8 to TRBJ1-2; D unresolved. Trimming stripped 5 bases from V and 8 bases from J, with 21 bases between. The CDR3 has 15 residues. Looked up from germline, CDR1 is SGHVS and CDR2 is FQNEAQ. Here the CDR3 DNA reads TGTGCCAGCAGCCCCAACAACCTGGGAGGGTCGGGCTACACCTTC. Its translation: CASSPNNLGGSGYTF.

The chain is built from TRBV7-2 and TRBJ2-5; maybe TRBD1 (5 bases). Germline lookup yields CDR1 SGHTA and CDR2 FQGNSA. Trimming removed 5 bases from V and 4 bases from J, with 11 bases in between. The CDR3 spans 13 residues. The CDR3 sequence: CASSMTVLETQYF. The DNA for the CDR3 is TGTGCCAGCAGCATGACAGTACTAGAGACCCAGTACTTC. Full variable domain (missing parts from reference TRBV7-2 and TRBJ2-5): GAGVSQSPSNKVTEKGKDVELRCDPISGHTALYWYRQSLGQGLEFLIYFQGNSAPDKSGLPSDRFSAERTGGSVSTLTIQRTQQEDSAVYLCASSMTVLETQYFGPGTRLLVL.

This clone occurred many times. The chain uses TRBV28 and TRBJ1-5, with unresolved D. The CDR3 has 14 amino acids. CDR1 MDHEN and CDR2 SYDVKM come from the germline V gene. V lost 4 bases and J 7 bases, leaving 14 bases between the germline ends. CDR3 DNA sequence: TGTGCCAGCAGTTGGGATCGTACCGACCAGCCCCAGCATTTT. This gives the protein CASSWDRTDQPQHF.

The CDR3 reads CASTIGGWGRDTQYF. DNA of the CDR3: TGTGCCAGTACCATAGGCGGCTGGGGAAGAGATACGCAGTATTTT. V and J are TRBV19 and TRBJ2-3, with D unclear. V was trimmed by 7 bases and J by 5 bases, leaving 19 bases between them. Germline V lookup: CDR1 LNHDA, CDR2 SQIVND (reference sequence). This CDR3 is 15 amino acids long.

J is TRBJ2-1 and V is TRBV5-1; no definite D call. Germline CDR1 is SGHRS and CDR2 is YFSETQ. Trimming removed 1 base at V and 7 bases at J, with 9 bases between. The CDR3 is 13 residues long. The CDR3, as DNA: TGCGCCAGCAGCTTGAGCTTGGGGAATGAGCAGTTCTTC. Translating gives CASSLSLGNEQFF.

The chain combines TRBV6-1 with TRBJ1-3; 8 bases match TRBD1. The CDR3 has 15 amino acids. The ends lost 5 bases at V and 4 bases at J; junction bases unmatched: 7. Looked up from germline, CDR1 is MNHNS and CDR2 is SASEGT. The CDR3 sequence: CASSRTRGQGNTIYF. CDR3 in DNA: TGTGCCAGCAGTCGGACCAGGGGGCAGGGAAACACCATATATTTT.

The rearrangement joins TRBV6-1 to TRBJ1-5; 10 nucleotides line up with TRBD1. Per germline, CDR1 MNHNS and CDR2 SASEGT. The CDR3 sequence is 15 residues long. With V trimmed by 5 bases and J by 3 bases, 4 bases remained unmatched. CDR3: CASSPGTGANQPQHF. Written as DNA, the CDR3 is TGTGCCAGCAGTCCCGGGACAGGGGCCAATCAGCCCCAGCATTTT.